This T cell receptor (beta chain) is from a study of T cell changes during pregnancy in multiple sclerosis. Using immunoSEQ multiplex PCR, the repertoire was profiled, and TCRdb retains in-frame clones only, with some absent. Of about 98,000 clones detected, 90% to 95% appear once; the ten largest clones hold about 2.5%. This CDR3 spans 15 amino acids. Trimming left V 2 bases short and J 1 base short, with 11 bases between. The germline gives CDR1 SEHNR, CDR2 FQNEAQ (reference sequence). The receptor's source is a female donor in good health, enrolled as a control in a pregnancy study. The sequenced sample was peripheral blood, obtained after pregnancy. The chain recombines TRBV7-9 with TRBJ1-2, with D maybe TRBD1 (5 bases). In DNA form, the CDR3 reads TGTGCCAGCAGCTTAACAGGAACCCTTAACTATGGCTACACCTTC. Amino acid sequence: CASSLTGTLNYGYTF. The full variable domain, in which reference TRBV7-9 and TRBJ1-2 provide the parts outside the CDR3, is DTGVSQNPRHKITKRGQNVTFRCDPISEHNRLYWYRQTLGQGPEFLTYFQNEAQLEKSRLLSDRFSAERPKGSFSTLEIQRTEQGDSAMYLCASSLTGTLNYGYTFGSGTRLTVV.